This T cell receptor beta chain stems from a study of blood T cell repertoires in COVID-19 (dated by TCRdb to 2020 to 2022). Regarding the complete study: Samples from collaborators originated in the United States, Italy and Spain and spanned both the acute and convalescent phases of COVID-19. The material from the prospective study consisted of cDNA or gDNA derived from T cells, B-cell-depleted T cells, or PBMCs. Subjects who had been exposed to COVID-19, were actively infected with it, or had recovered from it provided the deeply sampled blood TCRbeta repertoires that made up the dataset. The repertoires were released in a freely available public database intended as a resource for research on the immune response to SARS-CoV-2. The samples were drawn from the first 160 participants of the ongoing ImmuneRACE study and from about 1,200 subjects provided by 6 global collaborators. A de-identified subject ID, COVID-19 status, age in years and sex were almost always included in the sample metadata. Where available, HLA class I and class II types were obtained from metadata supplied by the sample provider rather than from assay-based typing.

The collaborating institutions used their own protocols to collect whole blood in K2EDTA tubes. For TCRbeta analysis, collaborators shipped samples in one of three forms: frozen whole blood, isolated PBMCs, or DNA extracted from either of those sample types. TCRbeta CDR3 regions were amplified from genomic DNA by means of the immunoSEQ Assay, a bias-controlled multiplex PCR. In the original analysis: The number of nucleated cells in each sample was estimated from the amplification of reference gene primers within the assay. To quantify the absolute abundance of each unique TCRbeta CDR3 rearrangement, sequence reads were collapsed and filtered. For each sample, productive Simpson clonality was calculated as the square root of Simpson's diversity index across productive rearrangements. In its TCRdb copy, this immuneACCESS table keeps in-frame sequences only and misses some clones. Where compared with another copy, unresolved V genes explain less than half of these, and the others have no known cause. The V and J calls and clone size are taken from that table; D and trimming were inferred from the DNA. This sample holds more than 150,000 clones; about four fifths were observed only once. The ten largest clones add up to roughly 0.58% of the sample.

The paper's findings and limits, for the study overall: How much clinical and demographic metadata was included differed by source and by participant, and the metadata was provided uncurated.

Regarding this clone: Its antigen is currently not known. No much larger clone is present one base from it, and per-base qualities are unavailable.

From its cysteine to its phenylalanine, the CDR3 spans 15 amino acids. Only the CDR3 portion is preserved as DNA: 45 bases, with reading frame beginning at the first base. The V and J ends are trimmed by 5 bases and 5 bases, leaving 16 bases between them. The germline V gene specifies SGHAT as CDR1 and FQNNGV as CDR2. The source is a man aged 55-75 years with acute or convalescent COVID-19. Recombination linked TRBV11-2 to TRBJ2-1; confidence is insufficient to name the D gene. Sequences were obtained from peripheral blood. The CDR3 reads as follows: CASSPQISVNNEQFF. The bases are TGTGCCAGCAGCCCCCAGATCTCAGTGAACAATGAGCAGTTCTTC.